This section outlines one T cell receptor (beta chain) sequence together with its context. Its recognized antigen is unknown. One base away there is no much larger clone; base qualities are not given. This sample was taken from a study of beta chain features in type 1 diabetes (dated by TCRdb to the late 2010s). A note on the overall study: No differences in mean age, gender distribution, total cell number or subset yield were found between patients and healthy donors. In the study, recently diagnosed type 1 diabetes patients and matched healthy donors were compared on the TCRB repertoires of their sorted circulating CD4+ T cell subsets. Across all samples, roughly 110,000,000 sorted cells were examined, and cell number per subset correlated strongly with RNA yield. Naive and central memory subsets were obtained from all 30 or so donors, but regulatory and stem cell-like memory subsets were isolated from only 8 patients and roughly 8 healthy donors. What the research found in general, with its limitations: HLA sub-analyses involved small numbers of individuals, so any influence of HLA type on TCRB rearrangement remained unresolved. Fewer insertions and more nucleotide deletions at VDJ recombination sites were observed in patients with type 1 diabetes, implying thymic rearrangement abnormalities. Sequencing cDNA rather than genomic DNA could over-represent highly expressing activated cells, although activation and CD3 levels did not differ between groups. Shorter templates might be favored by PCR, yet because patient and control samples were amplified and corrected together, any such skew would affect both groups equally. Naive, central memory and regulatory TCRB repertoires appeared more similar among patients than among healthy donors. Type 1 diabetes patients showed a moderate but significant shortening of TCRB CDR3 length in all four CD4+ subsets.

Including cysteine and phenylalanine, the CDR3 has 15 amino acids. Just CDR3 DNA is preserved here, 45 bases in frame from base 1. V loses 2 bases, J loses 1 base, and the germline ends lie 12 bases apart. CDR1 and CDR2, looked up from the germline V gene, are SGHTA and FQGNSA. Each donor gave one peripheral blood draw, approximately 110 mL on average, collected into heparinised tubes. A BD FACSAria II was used to sort naive, central memory, regulatory and stem cell-like memory CD4+ T cells with a panel that included CD45RO, CCR7, CD25, CD127, CD95 and CD27. A purity above 98% was achieved for all sorted populations. PBMCs were isolated right away by Lymphoprep density gradient centrifugation and were stained directly, without culture. So that batch effects would be minimized, each experiment stained and sorted samples in pairs, pairing one healthy donor with one patient. The entire amount of isolated RNA was reverse transcribed using the High Capacity cDNA Reverse Transcription Kit, so the sequenced TCRB transcripts were expressed ones. Naive, central memory and regulatory T cell samples underwent deep immunoSEQ sequencing, averaging about 3.3 million total reads per sample. Sorted cells were lysed in RLT buffer and RNA was extracted with DNase-treated RNeasy Micro or Mini kits, depending on cell number. To prevent cross-contamination, each cell subset was processed individually, whereas patient and healthy donor samples were processed jointly. TCRB sequences were amplified from cDNA with the immunoSEQ multiplex PCR, producing 87-bp fragments spanning the CDR3 region. The amplicons were sequenced using the Illumina HiSeq platform. The study's processing was this. Synthetic template baselines were used to correct PCR bias computationally, reads within Hamming distance 2 were collapsed together, and singletons that could not be merged were discarded. By aligning reads against IMGT, V, D and J genes, CDR3 length, and insertions or deletions at six rearrangement sites were assigned. Within each subset, clonotype counts were normalized to sorted cell number, after which true diversity and Gini coefficients were computed with the tcR R package. The overlap coefficient, calculated on TCRB nucleotide sequences, was used to measure repertoire sharing. As a proxy for the pre-selection repertoire, out-of-frame TCRB sequences from naive cells were analyzed. TCRdb obtained this table from immuneACCESS and retained in-frame rearrangements with V and J assigned. These tables miss some clones; where compared with another copy, unresolved V genes account for less than half of the shortfall, and the remainder is unexplained. V and J calls plus clone size are reproduced from that table; the DNA served to infer D and trimming. The sample profile shows approximately 260,000 clones; approximately 20% of them were found once. 0.028% of the sample comes from the top ten.

This clonotype was sampled from a woman aged 40 to 49 with type 1 diabetes. The chain links TRBV7-2 with TRBJ2-7; the D segment could be TRBD1, given 5 matching bases. The sequenced sample consisted of naive CD4+ T cells from blood. In the paper's terms, the cell subset or site label means: true naive CD4+ T cells. The nucleotide sequence reads TGTGCCAGCAGCTTAAATGGGGCTACATCCTACGAGCAGTACTTC. Its protein reads: CASSLNGATSYEQYF.